Each of the 20 T cell receptor beta chains below was sequenced from the same sample in a study of T cell repertoires in cytomegalovirus infection. Their specific antigens are unknown. TCRdb passed the reads through MiXCR, listing each CDR3 protein once. The sample yields roughly 220,000 distinct CDR3 sequences, approximately 40% seen once. The material sequenced was CD8+ T cells from cultured PBMCs, taken from culture after CMV antigen stimulation. The receptors stem from a human donor in good health (CMV status not recorded). Some clones in this sample may be carry-over from other donors' samples.

J is TRBJ2-4 and V is TRBV2; 12 bases match TRBD1. The CDR3 totals 19 residues. With 6 bases clipped from V and 1 base from J, the junction kept 13 bases outside the gene matches. Per the germline V gene, CDR1 is SNHLY and CDR2 is FYNNEI. This CDR3 reads CASRNPGQGASRAKNIQYF. CDR3 bases: TGTGCCAGCAGGAACCCGGGACAGGGGGCTTCCCGGGCCAAAAACATTCAGTACTTC.

The chain joins TRBV6-1 to TRBJ1-3; TRBD1 might be the D (5 bases). Trimming removed 4 bases from V and 4 bases from J, with 14 bases in between. CDR3 length equals 15 residues. The germline CDR1 and CDR2 sequences are MNHNS and SASEGT. The CDR3 reads CASSGRGLPGNTIYF. The CDR3 DNA follows: TGTGCCAGCAGTGGAAGGGGTTTACCAGGAAACACCATATATTTT.

This clonotype was observed a few times. The chain is built from TRBV7-9 and TRBJ2-1; TRBD2 might be the D (5 bases). The V and J ends lost 8 bases and 4 bases respectively, with 18 bases between them. This CDR3 is 15 amino acids long. From germline, CDR1 is SEHNR and CDR2 FQNEAQ (reference sequence). The CDR3 bases are TGTGCCAGCCCCCCTGAACCTAGCCTATACAATGAGCAGTTCTTC. Encoded protein: CASPPEPSLYNEQFF.

The chain is built from TRBV6-1 and TRBJ2-3; the D is unclear. This CDR3 comprises 15 residues. The V end was cut by 1 base, the J end by 1 base, with 9 bases between. Germline CDR1 MNHNS, CDR2 SASEGT. CDR3 in amino acids: CASSEELVGTDTQYF. CDR3 coding DNA: TGTGCCAGCAGTGAAGAACTGGTAGGCACAGATACGCAGTATTTT.

The V call is TRBV4-1, the J call TRBJ1-1; D ambiguous. The CDR3 runs 14 residues. The germline V gene has CDR1 MGHRA and CDR2 YSYEKL. Trimming stripped 0 bases from V and 1 base from J, with 6 bases between. The CDR3 DNA reads as TGCGCCAGCAGCCAAGATCTGGGGAACACTGAAGCTTTCTTT. It specifies CASSQDLGNTEAFF.

The chain joins TRBV15 to TRBJ2-1; the match to TRBD2 covers 7 bases. In germline, CDR1 is LNHNV, CDR2 YYDKDF (reference sequence). After removal of 5 bases from V and 8 bases from J, the junction contained 9 bases not matched to a gene. The CDR3 is 14 residues long. The CDR3 nucleotides are TGTGCCACCAGCCCCCGGGGGAGGGTACATGAGCAGTTCTTC. Protein: CATSPRGRVHEQFF.

The gene calls are TRBV11-2 and TRBJ2-1; D not resolved. Trimming took off 1 base at V and 9 bases at J, with 10 bases between the two ends. Germline V lookup: CDR1 SGHAT, CDR2 FQNNGV. This CDR3 region has 13 residues. CDR3 bases: TGTGCCAGCAGCTTAGGAAGGGCCGGTGAGCAGTTCTTC. This translates into CASSLGRAGEQFF.

V and J are TRBV7-4 and TRBJ2-1, with TRBD2 identical over 14 bases. Per the germline V gene, CDR1 is SGHVT and CDR2 is SQSDAQ. This CDR3 contains 16 residues. V shed 3 bases, J shed 8 bases, and the junction held 6 bases outside the gene matches. The CDR3 coding sequence is TGTGCCAGCAGCTTTCGACTAGCGGGAGGGCCCTATGAGCAGTTCTTC. Its protein is CASSFRLAGGPYEQFF.

The rearrangement joins TRBV27 to TRBJ1-6; D gene uncertain. The CDR3 has 13 amino acids. V was clipped by 5 bases and J by 10 bases, with 12 bases between them. The germline V gene encodes CDR1 MNHEY and CDR2 SMNVEV (reference sequence). The CDR3 coding sequence is TGTGCCAGCAGTATCGGACTGAGGTCACCCCTCCACTTT. This translates into CASSIGLRSPLHF.

The chain combines TRBV6-4 with TRBJ1-6; tentative D call: TRBD1 (5 bases). The CDR3 sequence is 16 residues long. V lost 5 bases to trimming and J lost 7 bases, with 18 bases between them. Per germline, CDR1 MRHNA and CDR2 SNTAGT. CDR3 DNA: TGTGCCAGCAGTACCTGGGGCCAGGGTCGAAATTCACCCCTCCACTTT. Protein sequence: CASSTWGQGRNSPLHF.

This sequence joins TRBV27 and TRBJ1-3, with a weak D call TRBD1 (6 bases). Trimming took 6 bases from V and 0 from J, leaving 15 bases between them. Germline-derived CDR1 and CDR2 are MNHEY and SMNVEV (reference sequence). The length of the CDR3 is 16 residues. CDR3 amino acids: CASRRGGNTSGNTIYF. CDR3 nucleotide sequence: TGTGCCAGCAGAAGGGGGGGGAACACCTCTGGAAACACCATATATTTT.

This clonotype was counted between two and nine times. CDR3 in amino acids: CASSLDIGGLNTGELFF. CDR3 coding DNA: TGTGCCAGCAGTTTAGACATCGGGGGTTTGAACACCGGGGAGCTGTTTTTT. J is TRBJ2-2 and V is TRBV27; D may be TRBD2 (6 bases). The CDR3 is made up of 17 amino acids. Trimming took 2 bases from V and 1 from J, leaving 14 bases between them. CDR1 and CDR2 from the germline V gene are MNHEY and SMNVEV (reference sequence).

This clonotype has a handful of counts. This chain uses TRBV6-5 with TRBJ2-7; no clear D. Between the trimmed V and J ends, which lost 0 bases and 2 bases, there was a span of 8 bases. The CDR3 consists of 14 residues. Germline V gives CDR1 MNHEY, CDR2 SVGAGI. As DNA, the CDR3 is TGTGCCAGCAGTTACTCAAGCCAGGCCTACGAGCAGTACTTC. This gives the protein CASSYSSQAYEQYF.

The rearrangement joins TRBV7-3 to TRBJ1-5; D remains ambiguous. V lost 3 bases to trimming and J lost 6 bases, with 9 bases between them. The germline V gene has CDR1 SGHTA and CDR2 FQGTGA. The CDR3 covers 13 residues. CDR3 bases: TGTGCCAGCAGCTTTTCCCTGGGTCAGCCCCAGCATTTT. This codes for CASSFSLGQPQHF. The whole variable domain, remainder taken from reference TRBV7-3 and TRBJ1-5, is GAGVSQTPSNKVTEKGKYVELRCDPISGHTALYWYRQSLGQGPEFLIYFQGTGAADDSGLPNDRFFAVRPEGSVSTLKIQRTERGDSAVYLCASSFSLGQPQHFGDGTRLSIL.

The chain joins TRBV28 to TRBJ2-6; D may be TRBD1 or TRBD2 (6 bases each). The CDR3 extends over 16 amino acids. Trimming removed 3 bases from V and 4 bases from J, with 13 bases in between. The germline V gene has CDR1 MDHEN and CDR2 SYDVKM. The CDR3 loop is CASSFPGAGGANVLTF. CDR3 bases: TGTGCCAGCAGTTTTCCGGGGGCAGGGGGGGCCAACGTCCTGACTTTC.

The DNA for the CDR3 is TGTGCCAGCAGTAGTGGGAGGGGGAACGAGCAGTACTTC. Its translation is CASSSGRGNEQYF. V is TRBV7-2 and J is TRBJ2-7, with a possible D match to TRBD2 (7 bases). The V end lost 6 bases, the J end lost 5 bases, and 14 bases lay between the germline ends. Germline assignment: CDR1 SGHTA and CDR2 FQGNSA. CDR3 length: 13 residues. The full variable domain, with the rest looked up from reference TRBV7-2 and TRBJ2-7, is GAGVSQSPSNKVTEKGKDVELRCDPISGHTALYWYRQSLGQGLEFLIYFQGNSAPDKSGLPSDRFSAERTGGSVSTLTIQRTQQEDSAVYLCASSSGRGNEQYFGPGTRLTVT.

The chain couples TRBV7-2 to TRBJ2-5; 14 nucleotides align to TRBD2. The germline CDR1 and CDR2 sequences are SGHTA and FQGNSA. The CDR3 contains 16 residues. Trimming took 5 bases from V and 5 from J; bases not matched to a gene: 7. CDR3 sequence: CASSTTTSGRAETQYF. CDR3 coding DNA: TGTGCCAGCAGCACCACGACTAGCGGGAGGGCGGAGACCCAGTACTTC.

The genes are TRBV19 and TRBJ2-3; perhaps TRBD2 as D (5 bases). Between the trimmed V and J ends, which lost 3 bases and 1 base, there was a span of 11 bases. Per germline, CDR1 LNHDA and CDR2 SQIVND (reference sequence). The CDR3 has 15 residues. The CDR3 region has the DNA TGTGCCAGTAGTATCGGTGGGAGAGGCACAGATACGCAGTATTTT. Translating it yields CASSIGGRGTDTQYF.

The chain carries TRBV28 and TRBJ1-5, with D possibly being TRBD1 (5 bases). CDR3 length: 14 residues. V lost 5 bases and J 3 bases, leaving 11 bases between the germline ends. Germline V gene data show CDR1 as MDHEN and CDR2 as SYDVKM. The CDR3 loop is CASSPREVNQPQHF. DNA of the CDR3: TGTGCCAGCAGTCCCAGGGAGGTCAATCAGCCCCAGCATTTT.

V is TRBV11-2 and J is TRBJ1-4; 8 bases are shared with TRBD1. Germline V gene sequence: CDR1 SGHAT, CDR2 FQNNGV. The V gene end was trimmed by 4 bases and the J gene end by 5 bases; junction bases not matched to a gene: 12. CDR3 length equals 17 residues. The DNA of the CDR3 is TGTGCCAGCAGCTGGGGACAGGCCTCGAAGGGAAATGAAAAACTGTTTTTT. Its translation: CASSWGQASKGNEKLFF.